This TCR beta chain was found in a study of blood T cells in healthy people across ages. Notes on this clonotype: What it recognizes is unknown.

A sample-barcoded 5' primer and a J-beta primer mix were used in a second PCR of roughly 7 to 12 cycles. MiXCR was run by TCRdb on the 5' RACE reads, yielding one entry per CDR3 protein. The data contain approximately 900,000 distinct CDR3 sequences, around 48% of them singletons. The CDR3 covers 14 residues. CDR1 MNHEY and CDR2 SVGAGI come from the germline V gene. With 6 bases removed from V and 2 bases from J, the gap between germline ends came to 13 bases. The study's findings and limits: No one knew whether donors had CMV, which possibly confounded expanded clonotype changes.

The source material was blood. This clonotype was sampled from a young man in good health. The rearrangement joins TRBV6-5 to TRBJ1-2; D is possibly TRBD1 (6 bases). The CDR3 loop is CASSREGVNYGYTF. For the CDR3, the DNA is TGTGCCAGCAGCCGCGAGGGGGTCAACTATGGCTACACCTTC.